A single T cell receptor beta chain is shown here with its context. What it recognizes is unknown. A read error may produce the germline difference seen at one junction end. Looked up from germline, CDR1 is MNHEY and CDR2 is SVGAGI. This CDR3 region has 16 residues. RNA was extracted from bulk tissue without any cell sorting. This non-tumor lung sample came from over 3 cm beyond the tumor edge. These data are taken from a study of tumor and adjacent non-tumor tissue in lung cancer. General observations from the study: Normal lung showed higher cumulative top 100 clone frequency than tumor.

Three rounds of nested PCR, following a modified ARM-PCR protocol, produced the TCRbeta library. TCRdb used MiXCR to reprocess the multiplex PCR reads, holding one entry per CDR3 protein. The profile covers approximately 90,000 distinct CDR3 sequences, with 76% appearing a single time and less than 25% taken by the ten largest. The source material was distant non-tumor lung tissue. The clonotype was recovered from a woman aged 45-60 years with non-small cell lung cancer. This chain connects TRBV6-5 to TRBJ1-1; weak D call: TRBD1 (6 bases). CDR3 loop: CASRLQKPPGGTEALF. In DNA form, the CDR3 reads TGTGCCAGCAGGTTACAAAAACCCCCTGGGGGCACTGAAGCTTTATTT.